What follows is one TCR beta chain and its context. Its antigen remains unknown. The sample comes from a study of monozygotic twins with cystic fibrosis. Findings of the study overall: J usage was most co-twin-similar in 8 of 16 pairs, V in 13.

The V gene end was trimmed by 2 bases and the J gene end by 2 bases; junction bases not matched to a gene: 5. Germline loops: CDR1 SGHRS, CDR2 YFSETQ. The length of the CDR3 is 15 residues. Sequencing was performed with immunoSEQ multiplex PCR; in TCRdb, only in-frame clones are kept and a portion is missing. The sample has 30,000 to 40,000 clones, around 96% seen once. This chain uses TRBV5-1 with TRBJ2-7, with 9 nucleotides matching TRBD2. The source of this sequence is a girl aged 2-15 years with cystic fibrosis. The specimen was blood. CDR3 sequence (DNA): TGCGCCAGCAGCTTAGAAGCGGGAGGACCCTACGAGCAGTACTTC. Translation: CASSLEAGGPYEQYF.